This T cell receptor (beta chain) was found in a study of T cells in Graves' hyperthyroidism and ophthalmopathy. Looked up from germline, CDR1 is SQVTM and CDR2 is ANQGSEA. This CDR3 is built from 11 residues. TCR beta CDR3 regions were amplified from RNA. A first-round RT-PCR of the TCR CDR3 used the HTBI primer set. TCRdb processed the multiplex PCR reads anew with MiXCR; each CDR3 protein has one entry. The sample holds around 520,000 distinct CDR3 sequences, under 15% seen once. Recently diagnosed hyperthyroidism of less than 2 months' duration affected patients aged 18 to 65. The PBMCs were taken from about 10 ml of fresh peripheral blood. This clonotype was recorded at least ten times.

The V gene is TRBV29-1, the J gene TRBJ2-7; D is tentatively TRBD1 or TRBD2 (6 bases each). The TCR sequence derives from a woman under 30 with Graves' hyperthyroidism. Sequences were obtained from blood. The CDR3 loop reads CGGQVVGEQYF. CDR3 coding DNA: TGCGGGGGGCAGGTGGTGGGCGAGCAGTACTTC.